This TCR beta chain was documented in a study of T cells after posttransplantation cyclophosphamide. Cyclophosphamide on days +3 and +4 followed busulfan-fludarabine conditioning and a marrow graft. This clone showed up just a few times. Here immunoSEQ multiplex PCR was the method, and the copy in TCRdb shows in-frame clones only, minus some. In total the sample includes about 6,700 clones, none of them seen once. The receptor's source is a male patient aged 25-45 years who received an allogeneic stem cell transplant from an unrelated donor, was CMV-positive, and had acute and chronic GVHD. Some T cells may possibly be graft donor cells. The material sequenced was PBMCs, taken after an allogeneic stem cell transplant with post-transplant cyclophosphamide.

The CDR3 here is CASSARTGSTGELFF. CDR3 bases: TGTGCCAGCAGCGCTCGGACAGGGAGCACCGGGGAGCTGTTTTTT. The chain joins TRBV7-9 to TRBJ2-2; 8 bases line up with TRBD1. The V segment lost 5 bases and the J segment 4 bases; nucleotides outside the gene matches: 6. From germline, CDR1 is SEHNR and CDR2 FQNEAQ (reference sequence). The length of the CDR3 is 15 residues.